The 18 T cell receptor beta chains below all came from one sample that was sequenced in a study of T cells in Graves' hyperthyroidism and ophthalmopathy. Researchers took RNA transcripts and amplified the TCR beta CDR3 regions from them. TCR CDR3 regions were first amplified by RT-PCR with HTBI primers. TCRdb fed the multiplex PCR reads into MiXCR, producing one record per CDR3 protein. The repertoire has 620,000 or so distinct CDR3 sequences, roughly 14% of them found once; the top ten carry 9.5% to 15%. Sequencing was performed on blood. The receptors were gathered from a woman aged 45-59 years with Graves' ophthalmopathy.

This clonotype showed up just a few times. The chain combines TRBV10-3 with TRBJ2-6; 11 bases are a match to TRBD1. The CDR3 runs 15 residues. CDR1 ENHRY and CDR2 SYGVKD come from the germline V gene. With V trimmed by 10 bases and J by 2 bases, 4 bases remained unmatched. The CDR3 DNA reads TGTGCCAGTGGACAGGGGGCTACTGGGGCCAACGTCCTGACTTTC. Its protein product is CASGQGATGANVLTF.

There are many counts of this clonotype. The rearrangement joins TRBV6-6 to TRBJ1-1, with 7 bases that match TRBD1. Germline V CDR1 and CDR2: MNHNY, SVGAGI (reference sequence). The CDR3 has 18 amino acids. The V segment lost 0 bases and the J segment 1 base; nucleotides outside the gene matches: 11. The CDR3 bases are TGTGCCAGCAGTTACTCGGGGACCAGGGGGGGGCGGAACACTGAAGCTTTCTTT. Its protein is CASSYSGTRGGRNTEAFF.

In its sample, this clonotype was seen a few times. The rearrangement uses TRBV25-1 and TRBJ1-1; no firm D call. The CDR3 totals 15 residues. Deletions cut 2 bases from V and 4 bases from J, with 14 bases between. The germline V gene encodes CDR1 MGHDK and CDR2 SYGVNS. CDR3 amino acids: CASSELGSGLTEAFF. As DNA, the CDR3 is TGTGCCAGCAGTGAACTCGGGAGCGGGCTCACTGAAGCTTTCTTT.

There are many counts of this clonotype. V is TRBV19 and J is TRBJ2-5; 15 bases line up with TRBD2. The germline CDR1 and CDR2 sequences are LNHDA and SQIVND (reference sequence). The CDR3 is made up of 17 amino acids. V dropped 4 bases and J dropped 1; count of bases not matched to a gene: 4. CDR3: CASSTGLAGGPQETQYF. CDR3 nucleotides: TGTGCCAGTAGTACGGGACTAGCGGGAGGACCCCAAGAGACCCAGTACTTC.

This clonotype was seen many times. The rearrangement uses TRBV27 and TRBJ2-3, with 7 bases identical to TRBD1. The CDR3 length is 15 residues. Germline V gene lookup returns CDR1 MNHEY and CDR2 SMNVEV (reference sequence). Losses at the gene ends were 3 bases for V and 4 bases for J; bases not matched to a gene: 7. CDR3 in amino acids: CASSLGQQQADTQYF. The CDR3 bases are TGTGCCAGCAGTTTGGGACAGCAACAGGCAGATACGCAGTATTTT.

This clonotype was found a few times. The chain links TRBV7-9 to TRBJ2-1; TRBD1 matches 9 bases. This CDR3 is built from 19 residues. CDR1 and CDR2 from the germline V gene are SEHNR and FQNEAQ (reference sequence). The junction had 11 bases not matched to a gene; V was cut back by 2 bases and J by 0 bases. CDR3 in DNA: TGTGCCAGCAGCTTAATCCGGACAGGGGATCCCAGCTCCTACAATGAGCAGTTCTTC. Its translation is CASSLIRTGDPSSYNEQFF.

In its sample, this clonotype was seen many times. V and J are TRBV12-3 or TRBV12-4 and TRBJ2-1; 12 bases are a match to TRBD2. The CDR3 extends over 15 amino acids. J gave up 7 bases and V 2 bases, and 3 bases lay outside the gene matches. CDR3 sequence reads: CASSLTTSGSNEQFF. CDR3 coding DNA: TGTGCCAGCAGTTTAACGACTAGCGGGAGTAATGAGCAGTTCTTC.

The V call is TRBV13, the J call TRBJ2-7, with TRBD2 identical over 7 bases. CDR1 is PRHDT and CDR2 is FYEKMQ in the germline V gene (reference sequence). This CDR3 region has 16 residues. V lost 2 bases, J lost 2 bases, and 9 bases stayed unmatched. The CDR3 loop is CASSLKAGSFAYEQYF. The CDR3 region has the DNA TGTGCCAGCAGCTTAAAAGCGGGGAGCTTTGCCTACGAGCAGTACTTC.

Points on this clonotype: A much larger clone is a single base away; this may be a read error. This CDR3 fails to terminate in the conserved phenylalanine or tryptophan, so it likely reflects a read error. This chain connects TRBV2 to TRBJ1-1, with D perhaps matching TRBD1 (5 bases). The CDR3 consists of 13 residues. V was clipped by 3 bases and J by 6 bases, with 11 bases between them. Germline assignment: CDR1 SNHLY and CDR2 FYNNEI. For the CDR3, the DNA is TGTGCCAGCAGTGAGGGGCAGGTTGCTGAAGCTTTCTCT. Amino acid sequence: CASSEGQVAEAFS.

This clonotype was seen at least ten times. CDR3 bases: TGTGCCTGGAGTTTTTCAGGCACTCAGCCCCAGCATTTT. Encoded protein: CAWSFSGTQPQHF. V usage is TRBV30 and J usage is TRBJ1-5; D is unclear. Germline lookup yields CDR1 GTSNPN and CDR2 SVGIG (reference sequence). V gave up 2 bases and J gave up 6 bases, with 11 bases separating them. The CDR3 has 13 amino acids. Full variable domain (rest looked up from reference TRBV30 and TRBJ1-5): SQTIHQWPATLVQPVGSPLSLECTVEGTSNPNLYWYRQAAGRGLQLLFYSVGIGQISSEVPQNLSASRPQDRQFILSSKKLLLSDSGFYLCAWSFSGTQPQHFGDGTRLSIL.

The chain is built from TRBV7-9 and TRBJ1-1, with unresolved D. The CDR3 is 14 residues long. Germline CDR1 SEHNR, CDR2 FQNEAQ (reference sequence). V lost 3 bases, J lost 3 bases, and 11 bases lay in between. The CDR3 sequence: CASSLTGEYTEAFF. CDR3 in DNA: TGTGCCAGCAGCTTGACGGGAGAATACACTGAAGCTTTCTTT. The full variable domain, rest sourced from reference TRBV7-9 and TRBJ1-1, is DTGVSQNPRHKITKRGQNVTFRCDPISEHNRLYWYRQTLGQGPEFLTYFQNEAQLEKSRLLSDRFSAERPKGSFSTLEIQRTEQGDSAMYLCASSLTGEYTEAFFGQGTRLTVV.

V and J are TRBV19 and TRBJ2-6; D could derive from TRBD1 or TRBD2 (6 bases each). V was shortened by 6 bases and J by 4 bases, with 16 bases between the two germline ends. The CDR3 covers 16 residues. Germline assignment: CDR1 LNHDA and CDR2 SQIVND (reference sequence). The CDR3 DNA follows: TGTGCCAGTAGACCAATCAGGGGAGGCGGGGCCAACGTCCTGACTTTC. This encodes CASRPIRGGGANVLTF.

The sample holds one count of this clonotype. The CDR3 does not end in the conserved phenylalanine or tryptophan, so this is likely a read error. The chain has TRBV7-2 and TRBJ2-5; 11 nucleotides line up with TRBD1. Germline V lookup: CDR1 SGHTA, CDR2 FQGNSA. With V trimmed by 1 base and J by 1 base, 11 bases remained unmatched. There are 19 residues in the CDR3. DNA for the CDR3: TGTGCCAGCAGCTTAGTCGGATGGGGGGGACAGGGGGGCCAAGAGACCCAGTACCCC. Amino acid sequence: CASSLVGWGGQGGQETQYP.

This clonotype was counted many times. The chain recombines TRBV27 with TRBJ1-4; no reliable D call. The length of the CDR3 is 14 residues. V shed 3 bases and J shed 5 bases, with 10 bases lying between them. From germline, CDR1 is MNHEY and CDR2 SMNVEV (reference sequence). DNA of the CDR3: TGTGCCAGCAGTTTCAGGAGAGAAAATGAAAAACTGTTTTTT. This encodes CASSFRRENEKLFF.

This clonotype came up many times. The chain recombines TRBV28 with TRBJ2-4, with D tentatively TRBD1 (5 bases). CDR1 MDHEN and CDR2 SYDVKM come from the germline V gene. V lost 3 bases, J lost 8 bases, and 14 bases lay in between. The CDR3 covers 14 residues. CDR3 bases: TGTGCCAGCAGTTTTAAGGGGCTGATCGACATTCAGTACTTC. It specifies CASSFKGLIDIQYF.

This clonotype has just a few counts. V is TRBV29-1 and J is TRBJ1-5; D is undetermined. Trimming removed 4 bases from V and 1 base from J, with 17 bases in between. CDR3 length: 16 residues. Looked up from germline, CDR1 is SQVTM and CDR2 is ANQGSEA. CDR3 sequence reads: CSVGGEGGGSNQPQHF. CDR3 DNA: TGCAGCGTTGGCGGGGAGGGAGGTGGAAGCAATCAGCCCCAGCATTTT.

This clonotype occurred many times. The chain is built from TRBV20-1 and TRBJ1-1, with D perhaps matching TRBD1 (5 bases). The V gene lost 6 bases and the J gene lost 4 bases, with 15 bases spanning the gap. This CDR3 has 13 amino acids. Germline lookup yields CDR1 DFQATT and CDR2 SNEGSKA (reference sequence). Here the CDR3 reads CSAHPGGSTEAFF. The CDR3 DNA is TGCAGTGCCCATCCTGGGGGTAGCACTGAAGCTTTCTTT.

This clonotype was counted many times. The chain recombines TRBV20-1 with TRBJ1-1; 10 bases are a match to TRBD1. Germline CDR1 and CDR2: DFQATT and SNEGSKA (reference sequence). The junction had 11 bases not matched to a gene; V was cut back by 4 bases and J by 3 bases. This CDR3 has 16 residues. The CDR3 sequence is CSATPRDRGFYTEAFF. As DNA, the CDR3 is TGCAGTGCTACCCCTCGGGACAGGGGTTTCTACACTGAAGCTTTCTTT.